The 4 T cell receptor beta chains listed next were all sequenced from one sample in a study of control samples from healthy donors and cancer patients. Some clones are missing from TCRdb's copy, which holds only in-frame ones; the method was immunoSEQ multiplex PCR. The sample gives approximately 69,000 clones, about nine tenths of which show up once; less than 6.5% is in the top ten. Sequenced: PBMCs. Receptors originate from a man aged 55-75 years with colorectal cancer.

The rearrangement links TRBV12-3 or TRBV12-4 to TRBJ2-2; 8 bases align to TRBD2. The CDR3 length is 13 residues. The ends lost 7 bases at V and 7 bases at J; junction bases unmatched: 5. CDR3 DNA: TGTGCCAGCATCACGGGGGGGAACGGGGAGCTGTTTTTT. It encodes CASITGGNGELFF.

The chain carries TRBV29-1 and TRBJ1-6; unclear D gene. The CDR3 extends over 10 amino acids. The germline gives CDR1 SQVTM, CDR2 ANQGSEA. V lost 6 bases, J lost 7 bases, and 4 bases lay in between. The CDR3 DNA follows: TGCAGCGTACAAAATTCACCCCTCCACTTT. This translates into CSVQNSPLHF. The whole variable domain, remainder taken from reference TRBV29-1 and TRBJ1-6, is SAVISQKPSRDICQRGTSLTIQCQVDSQVTMMFWYRQQPGQSLTLIATANQGSEATYESGFVIDKFPISRPNLTFSTLTVSNMSPEDSSIYLCSVQNSPLHFGNGTRLTVT.

V is TRBV6-1 and J is TRBJ1-2; the match to TRBD1 covers 9 bases. Germline V lookup: CDR1 MNHNS, CDR2 SASEGT. Unmatched junction bases numbered 8, after V lost 3 bases and J lost 6 bases. This CDR3 has 15 amino acids. The CDR3 nucleotides are TGTGCCAGCAGTGAGGGACAGGGTACTCTTCATGGCTACACCTTC. As protein: CASSEGQGTLHGYTF.

This chain joins TRBV7-8 and TRBJ1-2; D is possibly TRBD1 (5 bases). Germline V lookup: CDR1 SGHVS, CDR2 FQNEAQ. The V gene lost 1 base and the J gene lost 4 bases, with 19 bases spanning the gap. The CDR3 runs 17 residues. CDR3 loop: CASSLGTYQGIGYGYTF. CDR3 in DNA: TGTGCCAGCAGCTTAGGAACCTACCAGGGCATTGGCTATGGCTACACCTTC.